This note documents a single T cell receptor (beta chain) sequence. The data were taken from a study of blood T cell repertoires in COVID-19. Overall study: Collection of acute and convalescent COVID-19 samples took place in the United States, Italy and Spain. From T cells, B-cell-depleted T cells, or PBMCs came the material, which was cDNA or gDNA.

Per the study methods: Estimation of nucleated cell counts relied on the amplification of reference gene primers. Some clones are missing from TCRdb's copy, which holds only in-frame ones; the method was immunoSEQ multiplex PCR. Clone size and V and J calls were adopted from that table, with D and trimming inferred from the DNA. The sample carries about 77,000 clones, roughly nine tenths recorded once. The germline V gene encodes CDR1 MDHEN and CDR2 SYDVKM. Trimming cost V 6 bases and J 5 bases; bases outside gene matches: 10. CDR3 length: 15 amino acids. The V and J genes are TRBV28 and TRBJ1-5, with 7 positions matching TRBD1. This clonotype originated in a woman of 80 years or more with active or convalescent COVID-19. The material sequenced was peripheral blood. Here the CDR3 reads CASSPGSTGYQPQHF. CDR3 nucleotides: TGTGCCAGCAGCCCAGGGTCGACAGGGTATCAGCCCCAGCATTTT.